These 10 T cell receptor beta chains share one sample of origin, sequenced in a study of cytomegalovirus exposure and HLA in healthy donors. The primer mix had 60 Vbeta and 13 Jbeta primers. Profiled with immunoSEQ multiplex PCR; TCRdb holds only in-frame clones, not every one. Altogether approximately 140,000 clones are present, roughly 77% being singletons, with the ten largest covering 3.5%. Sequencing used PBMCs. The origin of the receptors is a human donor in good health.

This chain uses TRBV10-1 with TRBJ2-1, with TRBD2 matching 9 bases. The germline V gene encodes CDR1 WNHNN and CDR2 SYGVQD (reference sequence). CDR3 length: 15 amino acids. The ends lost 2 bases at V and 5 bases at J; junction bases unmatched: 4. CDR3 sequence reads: CASSEMTSGNNEQFF. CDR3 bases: TGCGCCAGCAGTGAGATGACTAGCGGAAACAATGAGCAGTTCTTC.

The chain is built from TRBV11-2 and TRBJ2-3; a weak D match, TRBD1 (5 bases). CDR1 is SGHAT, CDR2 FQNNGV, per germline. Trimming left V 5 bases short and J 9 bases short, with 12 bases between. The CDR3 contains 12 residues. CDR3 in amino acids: CASSVSGYTQYF. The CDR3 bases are TGTGCCAGCAGCGTATCAGGGTACACGCAGTATTTT.

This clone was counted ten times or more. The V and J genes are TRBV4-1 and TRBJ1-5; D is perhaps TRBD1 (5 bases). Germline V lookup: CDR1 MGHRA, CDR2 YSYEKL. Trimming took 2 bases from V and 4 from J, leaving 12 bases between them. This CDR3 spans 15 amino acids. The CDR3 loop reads CASSQQGLGNQPQHF. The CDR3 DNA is TGCGCCAGCAGCCAACAGGGTTTAGGGAATCAGCCCCAGCATTTT.

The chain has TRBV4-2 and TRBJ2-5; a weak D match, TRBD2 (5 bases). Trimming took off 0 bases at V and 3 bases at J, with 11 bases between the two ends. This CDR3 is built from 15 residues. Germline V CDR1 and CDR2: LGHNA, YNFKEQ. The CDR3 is CASSQEGNGEETQYF. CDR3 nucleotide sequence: TGTGCCAGCAGCCAAGAAGGGAACGGGGAAGAGACCCAGTACTTC.

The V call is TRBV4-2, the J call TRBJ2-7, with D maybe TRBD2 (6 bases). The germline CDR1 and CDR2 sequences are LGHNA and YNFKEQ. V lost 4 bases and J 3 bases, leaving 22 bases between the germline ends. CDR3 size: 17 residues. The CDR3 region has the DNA TGTGCCAGCAGCCCGCGCCCGCCCCGGGACTGGGACTACGAGCAGTACTTC. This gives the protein CASSPRPPRDWDYEQYF.

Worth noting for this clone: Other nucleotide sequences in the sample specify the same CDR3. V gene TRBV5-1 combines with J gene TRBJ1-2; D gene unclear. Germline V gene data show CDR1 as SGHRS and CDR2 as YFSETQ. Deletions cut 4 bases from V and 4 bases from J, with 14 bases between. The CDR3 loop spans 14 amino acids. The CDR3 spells CASSEVGAGYGYTF. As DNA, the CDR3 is TGCGCCAGCAGCGAAGTTGGAGCGGGCTATGGCTACACCTTC.

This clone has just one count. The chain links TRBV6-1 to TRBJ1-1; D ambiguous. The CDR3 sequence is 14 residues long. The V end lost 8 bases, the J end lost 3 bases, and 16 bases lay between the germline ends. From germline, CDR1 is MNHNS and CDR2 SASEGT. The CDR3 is CASLTTGWDTEAFF. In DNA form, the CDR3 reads TGTGCCAGCCTAACTACGGGGTGGGACACTGAAGCTTTCTTT.

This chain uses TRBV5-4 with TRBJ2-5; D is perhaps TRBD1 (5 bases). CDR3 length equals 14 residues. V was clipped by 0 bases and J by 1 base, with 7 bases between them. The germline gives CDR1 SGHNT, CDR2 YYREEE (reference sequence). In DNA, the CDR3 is TGTGCCAGCAGCTTGGATGACAGCCAAGAGACCCAGTACTTC. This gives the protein CASSLDDSQETQYF. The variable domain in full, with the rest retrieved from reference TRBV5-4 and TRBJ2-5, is ETGVTQSPTHLIKTRGQQVTLRCSSQSGHNTVSWYQQALGQGPQFIFQYYREEENGRGNFPPRFSGLQFPNYSSELNVNALELDDSALYLCASSLDDSQETQYFGPGTRLLVL.

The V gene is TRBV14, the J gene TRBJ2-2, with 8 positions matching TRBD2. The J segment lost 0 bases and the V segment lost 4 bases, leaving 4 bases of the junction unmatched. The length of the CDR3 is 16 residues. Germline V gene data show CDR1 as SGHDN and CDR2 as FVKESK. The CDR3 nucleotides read TGTGCCAGCAGCCTCACAGCGGGGGCGAACACCGGGGAGCTGTTTTTT. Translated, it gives CASSLTAGANTGELFF.

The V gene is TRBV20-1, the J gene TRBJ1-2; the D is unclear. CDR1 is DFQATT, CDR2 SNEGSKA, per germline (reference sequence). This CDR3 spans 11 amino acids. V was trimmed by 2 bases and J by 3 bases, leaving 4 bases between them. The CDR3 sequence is CSARQDYGYTF. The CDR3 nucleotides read TGCAGTGCTAGACAGGACTATGGCTACACCTTC.